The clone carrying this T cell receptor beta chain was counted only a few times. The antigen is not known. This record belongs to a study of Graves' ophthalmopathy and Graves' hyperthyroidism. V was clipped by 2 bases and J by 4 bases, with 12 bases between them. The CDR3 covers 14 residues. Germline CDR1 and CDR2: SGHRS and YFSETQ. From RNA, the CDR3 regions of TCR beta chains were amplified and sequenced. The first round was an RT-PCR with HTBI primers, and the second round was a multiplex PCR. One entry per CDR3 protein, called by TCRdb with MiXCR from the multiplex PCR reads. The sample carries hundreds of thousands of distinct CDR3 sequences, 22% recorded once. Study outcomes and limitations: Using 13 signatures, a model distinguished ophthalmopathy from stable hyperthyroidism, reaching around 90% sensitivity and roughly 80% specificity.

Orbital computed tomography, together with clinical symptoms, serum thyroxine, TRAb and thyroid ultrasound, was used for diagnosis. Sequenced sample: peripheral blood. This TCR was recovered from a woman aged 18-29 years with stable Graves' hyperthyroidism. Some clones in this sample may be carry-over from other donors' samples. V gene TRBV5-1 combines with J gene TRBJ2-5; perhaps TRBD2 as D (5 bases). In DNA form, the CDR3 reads TGCGCCAGCAGCTTCCCGGGGAAGGGAGAGACCCAGTACTTC. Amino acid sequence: CASSFPGKGETQYF.